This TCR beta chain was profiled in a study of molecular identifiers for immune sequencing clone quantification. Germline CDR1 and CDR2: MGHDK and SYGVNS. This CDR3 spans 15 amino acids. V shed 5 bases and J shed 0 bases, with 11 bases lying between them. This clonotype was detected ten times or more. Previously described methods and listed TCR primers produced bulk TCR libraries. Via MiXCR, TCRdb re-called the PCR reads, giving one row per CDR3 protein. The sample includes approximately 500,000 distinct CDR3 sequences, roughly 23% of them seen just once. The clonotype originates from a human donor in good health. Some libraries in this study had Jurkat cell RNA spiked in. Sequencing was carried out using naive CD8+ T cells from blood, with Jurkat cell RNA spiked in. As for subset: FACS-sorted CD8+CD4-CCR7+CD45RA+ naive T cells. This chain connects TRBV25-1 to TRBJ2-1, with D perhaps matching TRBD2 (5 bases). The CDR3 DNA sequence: TGTGCCAGCAGTCCTAACAGCGGCTCCTACAATGAGCAGTTCTTC. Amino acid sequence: CASSPNSGSYNEQFF. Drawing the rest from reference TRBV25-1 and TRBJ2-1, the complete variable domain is EADIYQTPRYLVIGTGKKITLECSQTMGHDKMYWYQQDPGMELHLIHYSYGVNSTEKGDLSSESTVSRIRTEHFPLTLESARPSHTSQYLCASSPNSGSYNEQFFGPGTRLTVL.